This is a list of T cell receptor beta chains from one sample in a study of neurological immune-mediated disorders. TCRdb used MiXCR to reprocess the 5' RACE reads, holding one entry per CDR3 protein. In the table there are some 66,000 distinct CDR3 sequences, 4.1% of which are singletons. The sample was PBMCs. These receptor sequences come from a man in his fifties with multiple sclerosis. The CDR3 runs from the conserved cysteine through the conserved F or W. A D gene is named only where the DNA matches it firmly. Where a row states a size, it is once, few, many or the class of an expanded clone; other rows omit it.

d_gene: -; j_gene: TRBJ1-1; abundance: few; v_gene: TRBV20-1; CDR3nt: TGCAGTGCTAGCGGCCAGGGGAGCGGCACTGAAGCTTTCTTT; CDR3aa: CSASGQGSGTEAFF
d_gene: -; j_gene: TRBJ2-5; abundance: many; v_gene: TRBV29-1; CDR3nt: TGCAGCGTTGGGGCAGATACAAAAGAGACCCAGTACTTC; CDR3aa: CSVGADTKETQYF
d_gene: TRBD1; j_gene: TRBJ1-2; abundance: many; v_gene: TRBV12-3/TRBV12-4; CDR3nt: TGTGCCAGCAGTTTACGCGGGACAGGGAACTATGGCTACACCTTC; CDR3aa: CASSLRGTGNYGYTF
d_gene: TRBD1; j_gene: TRBJ1-2; abundance: many; v_gene: TRBV27; CDR3nt: TGTGCCAGCAGGAGGGACAGCGCTAACTATGGCTACACCTTC; CDR3aa: CASRRDSANYGYTF
d_gene: -; j_gene: TRBJ2-1; abundance: many; v_gene: TRBV20-1; CDR3nt: TGCAGTGCTAGAGATAGTAGCCATTACAATGAGCAGTTCTTC; CDR3aa: CSARDSSHYNEQFF
d_gene: -; j_gene: TRBJ2-5; abundance: many; v_gene: TRBV5-5; CDR3nt: TGTGCCAGCAGCTTAAAAGGGACTGCGGGTTTGGAGACCCAGTACTTC; CDR3aa: CASSLKGTAGLETQYF
d_gene: -; j_gene: TRBJ2-2; abundance: many; v_gene: TRBV7-2; CDR3nt: TGTGCCAGCACCCCCGTCGGCCAAGCGCACACCGGGGAGCTGTTTTTT; CDR3aa: CASTPVGQAHTGELFF
d_gene: -; j_gene: TRBJ1-5; abundance: many; v_gene: TRBV27; CDR3nt: TGTGCCAGCAGTCCAGCCATGACCCTGAGGGGTCAGCCCCAGAATTTT; CDR3aa: CASSPAMTLRGQPQNF
d_gene: -; j_gene: TRBJ2-3; abundance: many; v_gene: TRBV7-3; CDR3nt: TGTGCCAGCAGCCTGCAAGGAGGGGCAGATACGCAGTATTTT; CDR3aa: CASSLQGGADTQYF
d_gene: -; j_gene: TRBJ1-3; abundance: many; v_gene: TRBV20-1; CDR3nt: TGCAGTGTGGTCGAATTTGGAAACACCATATATTTT; CDR3aa: CSVVEFGNTIYF
d_gene: -; j_gene: TRBJ2-1; abundance: many; v_gene: TRBV20-1; CDR3nt: TGCAGTGCTAGAAGGGCCCAGGGAATGGGCTCCTACAATGAGCAGTTCTTC; CDR3aa: CSARRAQGMGSYNEQFF
d_gene: -; j_gene: TRBJ2-2; abundance: -; v_gene: TRBV12-3/TRBV12-4; CDR3nt: TGTGCCAGCAGGCGCAGGGGGGACGGGGAGCTGTTTTTT; CDR3aa: CASRRRGDGELFF
d_gene: TRBD2; j_gene: TRBJ2-1; abundance: many; v_gene: TRBV6-5; CDR3nt: TGTGCCAGCAGTCTTTCCGGGACTAGCAATGAGCAGTTCTTC; CDR3aa: CASSLSGTSNEQFF
d_gene: -; j_gene: TRBJ2-2; abundance: many; v_gene: TRBV7-9; CDR3nt: TGTGCCAGCAGCCGGGTCGATCGGAACACCGGGGAGCTGTTTTTT; CDR3aa: CASSRVDRNTGELFF
d_gene: TRBD1; j_gene: TRBJ2-2; abundance: many; v_gene: TRBV5-1; CDR3nt: TGCGCCAGCGACCCGAAACAAACCGGGACAGGGGTCGGGGAGCTGTTTTTT; CDR3aa: CASDPKQTGTGVGELFF
d_gene: -; j_gene: TRBJ2-2; abundance: many; v_gene: TRBV15; CDR3nt: TGTGCCACCAGCAGAGACCATGGCCGCACCGGGGAGCTGTTTTTT; CDR3aa: CATSRDHGRTGELFF
d_gene: TRBD1; j_gene: TRBJ1-1; abundance: few; v_gene: TRBV7-9; CDR3nt: TGTGCCAGCAGCCAAGGGACAGGGTTTGGCACTGAAGCTTTCTTT; CDR3aa: CASSQGTGFGTEAFF
d_gene: TRBD2; j_gene: TRBJ2-3; abundance: many; v_gene: TRBV5-6; CDR3nt: TGTGCCAGCAGCATCTTAGCGGGGGGCGCAGATACGCAGTATTTT; CDR3aa: CASSILAGGADTQYF
d_gene: -; j_gene: TRBJ2-1; abundance: many; v_gene: TRBV5-1; CDR3nt: TGCGCCAGCAGCCTGGACATCTACAATGAGCAGTTCTTC; CDR3aa: CASSLDIYNEQFF
d_gene: -; j_gene: TRBJ2-7; abundance: many; v_gene: TRBV7-9; CDR3nt: TGTGCCAGCAGCTTAGCACGGGCGGGCGGAGGAATCTACGAGCAGTACTTC; CDR3aa: CASSLARAGGGIYEQYF
d_gene: -; j_gene: TRBJ1-2; abundance: many; v_gene: TRBV7-9; CDR3nt: TGTGCCAGCAGTAACAGGGCCTATGGCTACACCTTC; CDR3aa: CASSNRAYGYTF
d_gene: TRBD1; j_gene: TRBJ1-4; abundance: many; v_gene: TRBV7-6; CDR3nt: TGTGCCAGCAGAAGAGACAGGGCAACTAATGAAAAACTGTTTTTT; CDR3aa: CASRRDRATNEKLFF
d_gene: TRBD1; j_gene: TRBJ2-4; abundance: -; v_gene: TRBV5-5; CDR3nt: TGTGCCAGCAGCCTTAACAGGGGGAGTCAGTACTTC; CDR3aa: CASSLNRGSQYF
d_gene: -; j_gene: TRBJ1-4; abundance: many; v_gene: TRBV20-1; CDR3nt: TGCAGTGCTAGAGATATACAGGGTGAAAAACTGTTTTTT; CDR3aa: CSARDIQGEKLFF
d_gene: TRBD1; j_gene: TRBJ1-3; abundance: many; v_gene: TRBV12-3/TRBV12-4; CDR3nt: TGTGCCAGCAGTCGAAGATTGACAGGGTACGGGAACACCATATATTTT; CDR3aa: CASSRRLTGYGNTIYF
d_gene: -; j_gene: TRBJ1-1; abundance: many; v_gene: TRBV5-1; CDR3nt: TGCGCCAGCAGCTTGGAACGACAACCGAACACTGAAGCTTTCTTT; CDR3aa: CASSLERQPNTEAFF
d_gene: TRBD1; j_gene: TRBJ1-6; abundance: many; v_gene: TRBV7-8; CDR3nt: TGTGCCAGCAGCTCCGGGACAGCTAATAATTCACCCCTCCACTTT; CDR3aa: CASSSGTANNSPLHF
d_gene: -; j_gene: TRBJ2-4; abundance: many; v_gene: TRBV29-1; CDR3nt: TGCAGCGCCCTAGCCCAAGCCAAAAACATTCAGTACTTC; CDR3aa: CSALAQAKNIQYF
d_gene: -; j_gene: TRBJ1-5; abundance: -; v_gene: TRBV20-1; CDR3nt: TGCAGTGCTAGTAGGGGGGGTAGCAATCAGCCCCAGCATTTT; CDR3aa: CSASRGGSNQPQHF
d_gene: -; j_gene: TRBJ1-1; abundance: many; v_gene: TRBV6-6; CDR3nt: TGTGCCAGCAAGGAGACAGGTCCTGAAGCTTTCTTT; CDR3aa: CASKETGPEAFF
d_gene: TRBD1; j_gene: TRBJ2-3; abundance: many; v_gene: TRBV5-1; CDR3nt: TGCGCCAGCAGACAGGGGGCAGATACGCAGTATTTT; CDR3aa: CASRQGADTQYF
d_gene: -; j_gene: TRBJ1-1; abundance: many; v_gene: TRBV29-1; CDR3nt: TGCAGCGTCGCAGGGGTATTGAACACTGAAGCTTTCTTT; CDR3aa: CSVAGVLNTEAFF
d_gene: -; j_gene: TRBJ1-2; abundance: many; v_gene: TRBV10-1; CDR3nt: TGCGCCAGCAGTGACAGCTCGGGGGCCTTCTATGGCTACACCTTC; CDR3aa: CASSDSSGAFYGYTF
d_gene: TRBD1; j_gene: TRBJ2-2; abundance: -; v_gene: TRBV5-6; CDR3nt: TGTGCCAGCAGCTATCGATTGACAGGGAAAACACTCGGGGAGCTGTTTTTT; CDR3aa: CASSYRLTGKTLGELFF
d_gene: -; j_gene: TRBJ1-1; abundance: many; v_gene: TRBV7-2; CDR3nt: TGTGCCAGCAGCCCTAGGGGGATGAGCACTGAAGCTTTCTTT; CDR3aa: CASSPRGMSTEAFF
d_gene: -; j_gene: TRBJ2-1; abundance: many; v_gene: TRBV5-1; CDR3nt: TGCGCCAGCAGTTCAGGCGCCGGCAATGAGCAGTTCTTC; CDR3aa: CASSSGAGNEQFF
d_gene: TRBD1; j_gene: TRBJ2-3; abundance: many; v_gene: TRBV6-5; CDR3nt: TGTGCCAGCAACAGGAGACAGGGTATACACGATACGCAGTATTTT; CDR3aa: CASNRRQGIHDTQYF
d_gene: -; j_gene: TRBJ1-1; abundance: -; v_gene: TRBV12-3/TRBV12-4; CDR3nt: TGTGCCAGCACCAAGACAGGGAACACTGAAGCTTTCTTT; CDR3aa: CASTKTGNTEAFF
d_gene: TRBD1; j_gene: TRBJ1-1; abundance: many; v_gene: TRBV27; CDR3nt: TGTGCCAGCGCGCCCCAGGGGGCAAACACTGAAGCTTTCTTT; CDR3aa: CASAPQGANTEAFF
d_gene: TRBD2; j_gene: TRBJ2-7; abundance: few; v_gene: TRBV5-1; CDR3nt: TGCGCCAGCAGCTCTAGCGGGGGCTACGAGCAGTACTTC; CDR3aa: CASSSSGGYEQYF
d_gene: -; j_gene: TRBJ1-4; abundance: -; v_gene: TRBV4-2; CDR3nt: TGTGCCAGCAGCCAAGAGAATTTCGTGGGTGAAAAACTGTTTTTT; CDR3aa: CASSQENFVGEKLFF
d_gene: -; j_gene: TRBJ2-5; abundance: many; v_gene: TRBV6-5; CDR3nt: TGTGCCAGCAGTCAGCCCAGAGGATTACAAGAGACCCAGTACTTC; CDR3aa: CASSQPRGLQETQYF
d_gene: TRBD2; j_gene: TRBJ2-5; abundance: many; v_gene: TRBV5-5; CDR3nt: TGTGCCAGCAGCTTGGCCGCGACTAGCGGCCAAGAGACCCAGTACTTC; CDR3aa: CASSLAATSGQETQYF
d_gene: -; j_gene: TRBJ1-4; abundance: many; v_gene: TRBV27; CDR3nt: TGTGCCAGCAGTCGAGCCGCTGTGGGGCCCACCACTGAAAAACTGTTTTTT; CDR3aa: CASSRAAVGPTTEKLFF
d_gene: TRBD2; j_gene: TRBJ2-3; abundance: many; v_gene: TRBV5-6; CDR3nt: TGTGCCAGCAGCAAACGGGGGGGCACAGATACGCAGTATTTT; CDR3aa: CASSKRGGTDTQYF
d_gene: -; j_gene: TRBJ2-7; abundance: many; v_gene: TRBV12-3/TRBV12-4; CDR3nt: TGTGCCAGCAGTTTTCTGGTAGGGGGCTACGAGCAGTACTTC; CDR3aa: CASSFLVGGYEQYF
d_gene: -; j_gene: TRBJ1-2; abundance: many; v_gene: TRBV6-5; CDR3nt: TGTGCCAGCGGGCAGGGAGTACGCATGGGCTACACCTTC; CDR3aa: CASGQGVRMGYTF
d_gene: TRBD1; j_gene: TRBJ1-5; abundance: few; v_gene: TRBV4-1; CDR3nt: TGCGCCAGCAGCCAAGTCGGGGGACAGCCCCAGAATTTT; CDR3aa: CASSQVGGQPQNF
d_gene: TRBD2; j_gene: TRBJ2-2; abundance: many; v_gene: TRBV20-1; CDR3nt: TGCAGTGGGCTAGCGGGGGGCCGGGGCACCGGGGAGCTGTTTTTT; CDR3aa: CSGLAGGRGTGELFF
d_gene: -; j_gene: TRBJ1-5; abundance: few; v_gene: TRBV11-2; CDR3nt: TGTGCCAGCAGCCCCGGAGCATGGCAGCCCCAGAATTTT; CDR3aa: CASSPGAWQPQNF
d_gene: -; j_gene: TRBJ2-5; abundance: many; v_gene: TRBV5-1; CDR3nt: TGCGCCAGCACCGTTGGTGGGCAAGAGACCCAGTACTTC; CDR3aa: CASTVGGQETQYF
d_gene: TRBD1; j_gene: TRBJ1-5; abundance: -; v_gene: TRBV20-1; CDR3nt: TGCAGTGCTAGACCGGGACAGGGGGCAGGTCAGCCCCAGCATTTT; CDR3aa: CSARPGQGAGQPQHF